The T cell receptor (beta chain) described here comes from a study of T cells in Graves' hyperthyroidism and ophthalmopathy. Between the trimmed V and J ends, which lost 3 bases and 5 bases, there was a span of 13 bases. Germline V gene data show CDR1 as SGHRS and CDR2 as YFSETQ. The CDR3 consists of 14 residues. From RNA transcripts, TCR beta CDR3 regions were amplified. A first-round RT-PCR of the TCR CDR3 used the HTBI primer set. TCRdb fed the multiplex PCR reads into MiXCR, producing one record per CDR3 protein. Of about 260,000 distinct CDR3 sequences in the sample, approximately 21% were seen once.

The origin of this receptor is a man aged 25-45 years with Graves' ophthalmopathy. The chain links TRBV5-1 to TRBJ2-3; a weak D match, TRBD2 (5 bases). The sequencing sample was made of blood. The CDR3 spells CASSSTVRGDTQYF. As DNA, the CDR3 is TGCGCCAGCAGCTCCACCGTCCGGGGAGATACGCAGTATTTT.